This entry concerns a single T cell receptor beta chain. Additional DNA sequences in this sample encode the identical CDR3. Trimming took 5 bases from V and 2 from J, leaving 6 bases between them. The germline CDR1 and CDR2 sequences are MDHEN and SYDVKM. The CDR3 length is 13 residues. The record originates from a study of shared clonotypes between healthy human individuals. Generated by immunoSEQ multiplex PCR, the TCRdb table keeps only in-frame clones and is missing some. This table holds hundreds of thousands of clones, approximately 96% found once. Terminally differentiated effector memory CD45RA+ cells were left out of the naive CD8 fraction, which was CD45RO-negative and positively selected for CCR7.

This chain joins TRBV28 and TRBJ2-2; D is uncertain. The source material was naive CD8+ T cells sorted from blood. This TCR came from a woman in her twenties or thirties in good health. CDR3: CASSLLNTGELFF. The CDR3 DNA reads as TGTGCCAGCAGTCTATTAAACACCGGGGAGCTGTTTTTT.